This TCR beta chain stems from a study of T-cell reconstitution after alpha-beta-depleted transplantation in children. The CDR3 runs 15 residues. Trimming took 6 bases from V and 2 from J, leaving 17 bases between them. Germline V gives CDR1 SNHLY, CDR2 FYNNEI. Unique molecular identifiers were built into the TCRbeta library. TCRdb processed the PCR reads anew with MiXCR; each CDR3 protein has one entry. This table has hundreds of thousands of distinct CDR3 sequences, approximately 12% appearing once. In its sample, this clonotype was seen many times. The sequence derives from a human donor who donated a stem cell graft to a child with Fanconi anemia. The chain joins TRBV2 to TRBJ2-7, with D perhaps TRBD1 (6 bases). Sequenced here: PBMCs, sampled from the stem cell graft. CDR3 sequence: CASSEAWTVAYEQYF. The CDR3 bases are TGTGCCAGCAGCGAGGCATGGACAGTCGCCTACGAGCAGTACTTC.